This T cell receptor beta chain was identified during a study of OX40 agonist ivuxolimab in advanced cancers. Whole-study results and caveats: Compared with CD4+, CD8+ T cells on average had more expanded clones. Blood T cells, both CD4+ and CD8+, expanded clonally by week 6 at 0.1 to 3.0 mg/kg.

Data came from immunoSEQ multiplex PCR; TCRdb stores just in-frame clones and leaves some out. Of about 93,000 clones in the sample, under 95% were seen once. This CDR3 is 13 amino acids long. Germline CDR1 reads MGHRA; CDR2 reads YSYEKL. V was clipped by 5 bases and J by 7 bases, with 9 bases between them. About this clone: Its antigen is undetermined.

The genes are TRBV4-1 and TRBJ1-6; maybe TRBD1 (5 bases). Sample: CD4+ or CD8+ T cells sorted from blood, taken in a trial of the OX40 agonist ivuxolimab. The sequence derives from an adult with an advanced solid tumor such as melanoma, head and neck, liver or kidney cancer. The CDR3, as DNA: TGCGCCAGCAGCAGGGGTACCAATTCACCCCTCCACTTT. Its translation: CASSRGTNSPLHF.